The T cell receptor (beta chain) described here comes from a study of shared clonotypes between healthy human individuals. The germline CDR1 and CDR2 sequences are LNHDA and SQIVND (reference sequence). The CDR3 has 15 residues. J was trimmed by 5 bases and V by 1 base; bases with no gene match: 4. Adult Caucasians living in Nashville, Tennessee made up all of the donors. Assay used: immunoSEQ multiplex PCR; TCRdb lists only in-frame clones, some missing. The table records some 2,500,000 clones, over 85% of them present only once. This clonotype originated in a man between 18 and 35 years old in good health. Some clones in this sample may be carry-over from other donors' samples. V is TRBV19 and J is TRBJ2-3, with TRBD1 identical over 9 bases. Sequencing used naive CD4+ T cells from PBMCs. Subset reported: CD45RA+ positively selected. CDR3 DNA: TGTGCCAGTAGTATAGGGGACAGGGAGGGAGATACGCAGTATTTT. It translates to CASSIGDREGDTQYF.